The rows below give T cell receptor beta chains drawn from one sample of a study of cytomegalovirus exposure and HLA in healthy donors. Profiling relied on immunoSEQ multiplex PCR, and the TCRdb table lists in-frame clones only, not all of them. The sample includes over 110,000 clones, 85% to 90% of them seen just once. Sequences were obtained from PBMCs. The receptor set was obtained from a man between 18 and 29 years old in good health and CMV-seropositive. Each CDR3 is given with its conserved first and last residue. The D gene is left open where the match is weak. The size of a clone is reported for some rows only, either as once, few or many, or as a class for expanded clones.

CDR3nt,CDR3aa,d_gene,v_gene,abundance,j_gene
TGTGCCAGCAAAGGGACAGGGAATGTTTTTTATGGCTACACCTTC,CASKGTGNVFYGYTF,TRBD1,TRBV6-1,NA,TRBJ1-2
TGTGCCAGCAGTCCGGGACAGAGCTTCTCCTACGAGCAGTACTTC,CASSPGQSFSYEQYF,TRBD1,TRBV6-6,once,TRBJ2-7
TGTGCCAGCAAGGAATCAGGATCCACGACTGAAAAACTGTTTTTT,CASKESGSTTEKLFF,NA,TRBV6-5,NA,TRBJ1-4
TGTGCCAGCAGCCCCAACCTTCCGACAGGGGTTGACACTGAAGCTTTCTTT,CASSPNLPTGVDTEAFF,TRBD1,TRBV9,few,TRBJ1-1
TGTGCCAGCAGGCGGGGGTACACAGATACGCAGTATTTT,CASRRGYTDTQYF,TRBD2,TRBV6-6,NA,TRBJ2-3
TGTGCCAGTAGGACAGGGGAGGGAGAGACCCAGTACTTC,CASRTGEGETQYF,NA,TRBV19,NA,TRBJ2-5
TGTGCCAGCACCACGGGCAGGGGACATCAGCCCCAGCATTTT,CASTTGRGHQPQHF,NA,TRBV6-5,NA,TRBJ1-5
TGTGCCAGCAGCCAAGTGGGCCTGGACAATCAGCCCCAGCATTTT,CASSQVGLDNQPQHF,NA,TRBV7-9,NA,TRBJ1-5
TGTGCCAGCAGTACCAGGGGCGCGGGGGATGAAAAACTGTTTTTT,CASSTRGAGDEKLFF,NA,TRBV2,NA,TRBJ1-4
TGCGCCAGCAGCTTGGATCTCAGGTCCCGCTCTGGGGCCAACGTCCTGACTTTC,CASSLDLRSRSGANVLTF,NA,TRBV5-1,NA,TRBJ2-6
TGCGCCAGCAGCCCGGGACAGGGTGCCTCCCACAATGAGCAGTTCTTC,CASSPGQGASHNEQFF,TRBD1,TRBV4-1,NA,TRBJ2-1
TGTGCCAGCTCACCCGACGTTGCAGGTTCCGGGGAGCTGTTTTTT,CASSPDVAGSGELFF,NA,TRBV18,few,TRBJ2-2
TGTGCCAGCAGTGAACACAGCTCCTACAATGAGCAGTTCTTC,CASSEHSSYNEQFF,NA,TRBV2,NA,TRBJ2-1
TGTGCCAGCTCCCTCCAGAGGGAGGATGGCTACACCTTC,CASSLQREDGYTF,NA,TRBV18,NA,TRBJ1-2
TGTGCCAGCAGTTTCCGGACTAGCGGGAGGGGCCGGGGCACAGATACGCAGTATTTT,CASSFRTSGRGRGTDTQYF,TRBD2,TRBV27,NA,TRBJ2-3
TGTGCCAGTAGCCGGACAGGGTTAAATCAGCCCCAGCATTTT,CASSRTGLNQPQHF,TRBD1,TRBV19,NA,TRBJ1-5
TGTGCCAGCAGTTTCGGGTATCAGCCCCAGCATTTT,CASSFGYQPQHF,NA,TRBV28,few,TRBJ1-5
TGTGCCTGGAGGAATCAGAATTTCAATGAGCAGTTCTTC,CAWRNQNFNEQFF,NA,TRBV30,NA,TRBJ2-1
TGCGCCAGCAGCTTGATGGGGCCCTCGGAAAAACTGTTTTTT,CASSLMGPSEKLFF,NA,TRBV5-1,NA,TRBJ1-4
TGTGCCAGTAGTATATCCATGGCAGGGGCCGGGGAGCTGTTTTTT,CASSISMAGAGELFF,NA,TRBV19,once,TRBJ2-2
TGTGCCAGCTCACCCGACAGGGGGCTCACCTCCGAGCAGTACTTC,CASSPDRGLTSEQYF,TRBD1,TRBV18,NA,TRBJ2-7
TGTGCCAGCAGTCGCGACAGGGCTACCTACGAGCAGTACTTC,CASSRDRATYEQYF,TRBD1,TRBV27,NA,TRBJ2-7
TGTGCCAGCAGCTTGAGGGCGGTGCGGGTCAACGAGCAGTACTTC,CASSLRAVRVNEQYF,NA,TRBV5-6,NA,TRBJ2-7
TGTGCCAGTAGTATAGGCCACAGGGGATCAGGCGAGCAGTACTTC,CASSIGHRGSGEQYF,TRBD1,TRBV19,NA,TRBJ2-7
TGTGCCAGCAGCCGGGACAGCCAAGAGACCCAGTACTTC,CASSRDSQETQYF,TRBD1,TRBV7-7,NA,TRBJ2-5
TGTGCCAGCAGCCTCGGAGGGGCGAGTGGCTACACCTTC,CASSLGGASGYTF,NA,TRBV7-9,NA,TRBJ1-2
TGTGCCAGCAGCGTACTTAGCGGGGGCCAAGAGACCCAGTACTTC,CASSVLSGGQETQYF,TRBD2,TRBV9,medium-sized,TRBJ2-5
TGTGCCAGCGCGGAAGACTTCAGTGGAAACACCATATATTTT,CASAEDFSGNTIYF,NA,TRBV6-5,few,TRBJ1-3
TGTGCCAGCAGTGACTTCGGAGAGGCGGGTGAGCAGTACTTC,CASSDFGEAGEQYF,NA,TRBV2,many,TRBJ2-7
TGTGCCAGCAGGAATACAGGACGTAACACCGGGGAGCTGTTTTTT,CASRNTGRNTGELFF,NA,TRBV2,NA,TRBJ2-2
TGCGCCAGCAGCGAAGGACAGATGAACACTGAAGCTTTCTTT,CASSEGQMNTEAFF,NA,TRBV5-1,NA,TRBJ1-1
TGTGCCAGCAGTTCGACTAGCGGCTACGAGCAGTACTTC,CASSSTSGYEQYF,TRBD2,TRBV5-4,NA,TRBJ2-7
TGTGCCAGCTCACCAGGCAGCACAGATACGCAGTATTTT,CASSPGSTDTQYF,NA,TRBV18,NA,TRBJ2-3
TGTGCCAGCAGTTCAGACTCTTCCTATGGCTACACCTTC,CASSSDSSYGYTF,NA,TRBV7-2,NA,TRBJ1-2
TGTGCCAGCAGCTTTTATCAGGGGGCTAATGAAAAACTGTTTTTT,CASSFYQGANEKLFF,TRBD1,TRBV5-8,NA,TRBJ1-4
TGTGCCAGCAGCTTAACAGGGGGTGTCTCTGGGGCCAACGTCCTGACTTTC,CASSLTGGVSGANVLTF,NA,TRBV7-3,few,TRBJ2-6
TGTGCCAGCAGCCCCTTCGACAACCCGAATTCCTACAATGAGCAGTTCTTC,CASSPFDNPNSYNEQFF,NA,TRBV14,NA,TRBJ2-1
TGTGCCAGTAGCATATACCCCCGGACAGGCGCCTACACCTTC,CASSIYPRTGAYTF,TRBD1,TRBV19,NA,TRBJ1-2
TGTGCCAGAGTACTCAGGGGGAACACTGAAGCTTTCTTT,CARVLRGNTEAFF,NA,TRBV6-9,NA,TRBJ1-1
TGTGCCAGCAGTGAAGTGGGACAGGCATACAATGAGCAGTTCTTC,CASSEVGQAYNEQFF,TRBD1,TRBV2,NA,TRBJ2-1
TGCGCCAGCAGCTTGGGGTGGGACAGGGGCTACAATGAGCAGTTCTTC,CASSLGWDRGYNEQFF,TRBD1,TRBV5-1,NA,TRBJ2-1
TGTGCCAACCAGGAGCGGACAGGAGTCCTCTATGGCTACACCTTC,CANQERTGVLYGYTF,TRBD1,TRBV6-1,NA,TRBJ1-2
TGTGCCAGTAGTCCAGGAGGGCCTTTAGGGGAGCTGTTTTTT,CASSPGGPLGELFF,NA,TRBV19,NA,TRBJ2-2
TGTGCCAGTACAGGGTTGTTCGACACCGGGGAGCTGTTTTTT,CASTGLFDTGELFF,NA,TRBV25-1,NA,TRBJ2-2
TGTGCCAGCAGTTACTCCGACAGGGGGAACACTGAAGCTTTCTTT,CASSYSDRGNTEAFF,TRBD1,TRBV6-5,once,TRBJ1-1
TGTGCCAGCAGCTTATTAGGACTAGCCTACGAGACCCAGTACTTC,CASSLLGLAYETQYF,TRBD2,TRBV7-2,NA,TRBJ2-5
TGTGCCTGGAAAATAGGACAGGGTGGAATAGAGTTCTTC,CAWKIGQGGIEFF,TRBD1,TRBV30,NA,TRBJ2-1
TGTGCCAGTAGCCGTTCCGGGAGAACTAATGAAAAACTGTTTTTT,CASSRSGRTNEKLFF,NA,TRBV19,NA,TRBJ1-4